The rows below give T cell receptor beta chains drawn from one sample of a study of human T cells and chemical hapten exposure. TCRdb re-derived calls from the RACE reads in MiXCR, one entry per CDR3 protein. This table holds tens of thousands of distinct CDR3 sequences, over 9.5% found once. The sequences come from whole blood, collected in connection with sensitization to the hapten diphenylcyclopropenone (DPC). These receptors originate from a middle-aged man with alopecia areata. Some clones in this sample may be carry-over from other donors' samples. CDR3s include the opening cysteine and the closing phenylalanine or tryptophan. A D gene is named only where the DNA matches it firmly. The size field is filled for only some rows; it gives once, few, many or a size class.

CDR3 DNA: TGTGCCAGCAGTTATCCCCCATCACACATCGAGCAGTTCTTC
CDR3 protein: CASSYPPSHIEQFF
D gene: -
J gene: TRBJ2-1
V gene: TRBV6-2/TRBV6-3
clone size: -

CDR3 DNA: TGCAGTGCGGGGGGGCCTGATACGCAGTATTTT
CDR3 protein: CSAGGPDTQYF
D gene: -
J gene: TRBJ2-3
V gene: TRBV20-1
clone size: few

CDR3 DNA: TGTGCCAGCAGCCCAGATTTCACAGATACGCAGTATTTT
CDR3 protein: CASSPDFTDTQYF
D gene: -
J gene: TRBJ2-3
V gene: TRBV7-2
clone size: few

CDR3 DNA: TGTGCCAGCAGCTCAAACCCTAGCGGGGCTAGCACAGATACGCAGTATTTT
CDR3 protein: CASSSNPSGASTDTQYF
D gene: TRBD2
J gene: TRBJ2-3
V gene: TRBV12-3/TRBV12-4
clone size: -

CDR3 DNA: TGTGCCAGCAGCCCACGGACAGGGGATGGTGAAAAACTGTTTTTT
CDR3 protein: CASSPRTGDGEKLFF
D gene: TRBD1
J gene: TRBJ1-4
V gene: TRBV5-4
clone size: -

CDR3 DNA: TGCAGCGTTGATTCGGGGCCCAACACAGATACGCAGTATTTT
CDR3 protein: CSVDSGPNTDTQYF
D gene: -
J gene: TRBJ2-3
V gene: TRBV29-1
clone size: medium-sized

CDR3 DNA: TGTGCCTGGAGTTTTGGGGGCAATCAGCACCAGCATTTT
CDR3 protein: CAWSFGGNQHQHF
D gene: -
J gene: TRBJ1-5
V gene: TRBV30
clone size: -

CDR3 DNA: TGTGCTATTTGGGCCCTCCTTGCGAACACCGGGGAGCTGTTTTTT
CDR3 protein: CAIWALLANTGELFF
D gene: -
J gene: TRBJ2-2
V gene: TRBV7-7
clone size: -

CDR3 DNA: TGTGCCAGCAGTCAACAGGGGGCTGGTAACTATGGCTACACCTTC
CDR3 protein: CASSQQGAGNYGYTF
D gene: TRBD1
J gene: TRBJ1-2
V gene: TRBV6-2/TRBV6-3
clone size: -

CDR3 DNA: TGTGCCAGCAGTTTAGGAGCTAGCGGGGTTCAAGAGACCCAGTACTTC
CDR3 protein: CASSLGASGVQETQYF
D gene: TRBD2
J gene: TRBJ2-5
V gene: TRBV27
clone size: -

CDR3 DNA: TGTGCCAGCAGCCAATCAGGGAACTATGGCTACACCTTC
CDR3 protein: CASSQSGNYGYTF
D gene: -
J gene: TRBJ1-2
V gene: TRBV3-1
clone size: -

CDR3 DNA: TGTGCCAGCAGCTACGGACAGGGGCTTGCTAACTATGGCTACACCTTC
CDR3 protein: CASSYGQGLANYGYTF
D gene: TRBD1
J gene: TRBJ1-2
V gene: TRBV5-5
clone size: few

CDR3 DNA: TGTGCCAGCGAGGGGCCCCGGGCCGGGAACTCTGGGGCCAACGTCCTGACTTTC
CDR3 protein: CASEGPRAGNSGANVLTF
D gene: -
J gene: TRBJ2-6
V gene: TRBV28
clone size: few

CDR3 DNA: TGTGCCAGCAGGGGACAGGTGATCGACACTGAAGCTTTCTTT
CDR3 protein: CASRGQVIDTEAFF
D gene: TRBD1
J gene: TRBJ1-1
V gene: TRBV11-1
clone size: -